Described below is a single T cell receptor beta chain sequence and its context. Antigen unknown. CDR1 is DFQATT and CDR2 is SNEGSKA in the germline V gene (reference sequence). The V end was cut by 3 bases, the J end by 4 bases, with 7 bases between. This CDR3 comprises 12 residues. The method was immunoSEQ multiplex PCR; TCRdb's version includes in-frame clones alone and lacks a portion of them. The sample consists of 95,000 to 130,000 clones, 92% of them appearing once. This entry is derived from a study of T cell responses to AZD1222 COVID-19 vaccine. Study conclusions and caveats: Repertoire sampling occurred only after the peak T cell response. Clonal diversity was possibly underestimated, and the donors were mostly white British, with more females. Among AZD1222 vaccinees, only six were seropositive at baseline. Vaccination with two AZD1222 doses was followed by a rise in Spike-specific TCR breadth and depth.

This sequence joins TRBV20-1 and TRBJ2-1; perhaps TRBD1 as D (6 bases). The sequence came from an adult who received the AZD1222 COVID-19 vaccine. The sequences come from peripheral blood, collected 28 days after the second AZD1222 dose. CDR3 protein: CSASTGYNEQFF. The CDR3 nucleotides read TGCAGTGCTAGTACAGGGTACAATGAGCAGTTCTTC.